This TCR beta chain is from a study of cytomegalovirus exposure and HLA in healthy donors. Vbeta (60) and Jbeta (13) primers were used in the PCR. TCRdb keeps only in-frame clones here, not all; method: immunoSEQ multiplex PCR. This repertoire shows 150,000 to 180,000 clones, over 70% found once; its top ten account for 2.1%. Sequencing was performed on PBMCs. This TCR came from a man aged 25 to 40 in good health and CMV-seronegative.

The CDR3: CASSRAQGGSYEQYF. The CDR3 DNA reads as TGTGCCAGTAGCCGCGCACAGGGTGGTTCCTACGAGCAGTACTTC. The chain employs TRBV19 and TRBJ2-7, with D tentatively TRBD1 (6 bases). This CDR3 has 15 residues. V shed 6 bases and J shed 1 base, with 16 bases lying between them. Germline assignment: CDR1 LNHDA and CDR2 SQIVND (reference sequence).